These T cell receptor beta chains were read from a single sample in a study of blood T cell repertoires in COVID-19. The method was immunoSEQ multiplex PCR; TCRdb's version includes in-frame clones alone and lacks a portion of them. This table has around 260,000 clones, more than 85% appearing once. Sequencing input: peripheral blood. These receptors were collected from a woman aged 25 to 45 with COVID-19, enrolled during active disease. CDR3s include the opening cysteine and the closing phenylalanine or tryptophan. D genes are given only for firm matches. Only part of the rows carry a size: once, few, many, or a class if the clone is expanded.

d_call j_call clone_size v_call cdr3_aa cdr3_nt
TRBD1 TRBJ2-3 NA TRBV7-9 CASSSWDRGFTDTQYF TGTGCCAGCAGCTCATGGGACAGGGGATTCACAGATACGCAGTATTTT
NA TRBJ2-7 once TRBV29-1 CSAGTFYEQYF TGCAGCGCAGGGACTTTCTACGAGCAGTACTTC
NA TRBJ1-1 once TRBV19 CASSILGARNTEAFF TGTGCCAGTAGTATACTAGGGGCCAGGAACACTGAAGCTTTCTTT
TRBD2 TRBJ2-3 NA TRBV4-1 CASSQPSGRARDTQYF TGCGCCAGCAGCCAACCTAGCGGGAGGGCCAGAGATACGCAGTATTTT
NA TRBJ2-1 NA TRBV5-1 CASSPGQNNEQFF TGCGCCAGCAGCCCTGGACAAAACAATGAGCAGTTCTTC
NA TRBJ2-3 NA TRBV24-1 CATSEPTSSTDTQYF TGTGCCACCAGTGAGCCCACTTCTAGCACAGATACGCAGTATTTT
TRBD2 TRBJ2-5 NA TRBV9 CASSPRRAAGTETQYF TGTGCCAGCAGCCCACGTCGGGCAGCGGGAACGGAGACCCAGTACTTC
TRBD1 TRBJ1-1 once TRBV27 CASSPQYGQVHTEAFF TGTGCCAGCAGTCCACAATACGGACAGGTACACACTGAAGCTTTCTTT
TRBD1 TRBJ1-1 NA TRBV23-1 CASSPDREYRGHTEAFF TGCGCCAGCAGTCCGGACAGGGAATATAGGGGCCACACTGAAGCTTTCTTT
NA TRBJ1-2 NA TRBV5-4 CASSLSRTNYGYTF TGTGCCAGCAGCTTGTCCAGAACTAACTATGGCTACACCTTC
TRBD1 TRBJ1-2 NA TRBV25-1 CASSLGGTGYTF TGTGCCAGCAGTCTAGGGGGCACTGGCTACACCTTC
NA TRBJ2-5 NA TRBV5-1 CASSLSPGLGETQYF TGCGCCAGCAGCTTGAGCCCAGGGTTAGGAGAGACCCAGTACTTC
TRBD1 TRBJ1-6 NA TRBV7-9 CASSQPVPGQETSPLHF TGTGCCAGCAGCCAACCCGTACCGGGACAGGAGACTTCACCCCTCCACTTT
NA TRBJ1-3 NA TRBV7-8 CASSLAPGGGNTIYF TGTGCCAGCAGCTTAGCCCCAGGTGGTGGAAACACCATATATTTT
NA TRBJ1-1 NA TRBV5-1 CASSPLGRENTEAFF TGCGCCAGCAGCCCCCTCGGACGGGAGAACACTGAAGCTTTCTTT
TRBD1 TRBJ1-2 once TRBV2 CASSEAGQPNYGYTF TGTGCCAGCAGTGAAGCGGGACAGCCTAACTATGGCTACACCTTC
TRBD2 TRBJ2-7 NA TRBV3-1/TRBV3-2 CASSRASGGSSYEQYF TGTGCCAGCAGCCGCGCCTCAGGCGGGAGCTCCTACGAGCAGTACTTC
NA TRBJ2-2 NA TRBV19 CASSKSSFWADANTGELFF TGTGCCAGTAGTAAATCCTCTTTTTGGGCAGACGCGAACACCGGGGAGCTGTTTTTT
TRBD1 TRBJ2-7 NA TRBV19 CASSIKGQGAYEQYF TGTGCCAGTAGTATAAAGGGACAGGGGGCTTACGAGCAGTACTTC
NA TRBJ1-3 NA TRBV18 CASSPQSFLVDTIYF TGTGCCAGCTCACCTCAGTCGTTTCTAGTGGACACCATATATTTT
NA TRBJ2-7 few TRBV30 CAWTGGWSEQYF TGTGCCTGGACCGGCGGGTGGTCCGAGCAGTACTTC
TRBD1 TRBJ1-5 NA TRBV19 CASSWDRGQQPQHF TGTGCCAGTAGTTGGGACAGGGGGCAACAGCCCCAGCATTTT
TRBD2 TRBJ2-5 NA TRBV18 CASSPMLAGPQETQYF TGTGCCAGCTCACCAATGCTAGCGGGACCCCAAGAGACCCAGTACTTC
TRBD1 TRBJ1-1 NA TRBV30 CAWDDRGSTEAFF TGTGCCTGGGATGACAGGGGATCAACTGAAGCTTTCTTT
NA TRBJ1-2 few TRBV12-3/TRBV12-4 CASRRTGIGGYTF TGTGCCAGCAGGCGTACAGGGATAGGCGGCTACACCTTC
NA TRBJ1-2 NA TRBV29-1 CSVEDRAVLADGYTF TGCAGCGTTGAAGATAGAGCGGTCCTAGCGGATGGCTACACCTTC
TRBD1 TRBJ1-3 few TRBV3-1/TRBV3-2 CASSQTGTGSGNTIYF TGTGCCAGCAGCCAGACCGGGACAGGGTCCGGAAACACCATATATTTT
TRBD1 TRBJ2-7 NA TRBV11-2 CASSGNRGAAYEQYF TGTGCCAGCAGCGGTAACAGGGGGGCGGCCTACGAGCAGTACTTC
NA TRBJ1-2 NA TRBV6-5 CASSSGNYGYTF TGTGCCAGCAGTTCAGGGAACTATGGCTACACCTTC
TRBD2 TRBJ2-1 NA TRBV29-1 CSVQEREFYNEQFF TGCAGCGTACAAGAGCGGGAGTTCTACAATGAGCAGTTCTTC
TRBD2 TRBJ2-5 once TRBV7-9 CASSLEGGGRARETQYF TGTGCCAGCAGCTTAGAGGGTGGCGGGAGAGCGAGAGAGACCCAGTACTTC
TRBD2 TRBJ2-5 NA TRBV30 CAWGDGGSQETQYF TGTGCCTGGGGAGACGGGGGGTCCCAAGAGACCCAGTACTTC
NA TRBJ1-2 NA TRBV5-1 CASGTGGGIYGYTF TGCGCCAGCGGAACTGGGGGCGGAATCTATGGCTACACCTTC
NA TRBJ2-5 NA TRBV19 CASSIRGSETQYF TGTGCCAGTAGTATAAGGGGTAGTGAGACCCAGTACTTC
TRBD1 TRBJ1-2 NA TRBV4-2 CASSQGQGVIYGYTF TGTGCCAGCAGCCAGGGACAGGGTGTCATCTATGGCTACACCTTC
TRBD2 TRBJ2-2 NA TRBV15 CATSRGLAGMGNTGELFF TGTGCCACCAGCAGAGGCCTAGCGGGAATGGGCAACACCGGGGAGCTGTTTTTT